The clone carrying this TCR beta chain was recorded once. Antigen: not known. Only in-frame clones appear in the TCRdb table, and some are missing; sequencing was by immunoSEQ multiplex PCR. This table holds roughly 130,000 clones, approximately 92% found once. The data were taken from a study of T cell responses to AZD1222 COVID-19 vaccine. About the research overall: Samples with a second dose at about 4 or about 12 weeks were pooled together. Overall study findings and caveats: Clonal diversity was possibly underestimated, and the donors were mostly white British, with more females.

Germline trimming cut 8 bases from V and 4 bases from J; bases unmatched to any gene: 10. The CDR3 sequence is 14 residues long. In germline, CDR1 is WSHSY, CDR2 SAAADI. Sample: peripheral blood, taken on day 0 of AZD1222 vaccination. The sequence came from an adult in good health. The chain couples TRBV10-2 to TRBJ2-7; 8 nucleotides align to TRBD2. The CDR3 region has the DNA TGCGCCAGCGGCGGTCCCGGGGGGGGGTACGAGCAGTACTTC. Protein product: CASGGPGGGYEQYF.